This TCR beta chain was recovered during a study of T cells in Graves' hyperthyroidism and ophthalmopathy. Overall study results and limits: The model predicted ophthalmopathy a median roughly 6.3 months before onset.

Germline values: CDR1 MNHNS, CDR2 SASEGT. V was cut by 3 bases and J by 4 bases, with 13 bases left in between. The CDR3 is made up of 15 amino acids. Worth noting for this clonotype: Its target is not known.

Amplification yielded TCR beta CDR3 regions, with RNA transcripts as the source. A first-round RT-PCR of the TCR CDR3 used the HTBI primer set. TCRdb re-derived calls from the multiplex PCR reads in MiXCR, one entry per CDR3 protein. Of 300,000 or so distinct CDR3 sequences in the sample, about 15% were seen once. Sequences were obtained from blood. J is TRBJ1-5 and V is TRBV6-1; TRBD1 might be the D (6 bases). This TCR was sampled from a woman aged 55-70 years with Graves' ophthalmopathy. Here the CDR3 reads CASSEGGTQNQPQHF. As DNA, the CDR3 is TGTGCCAGCAGTGAGGGGGGGACACAGAATCAGCCCCAGCATTTT.